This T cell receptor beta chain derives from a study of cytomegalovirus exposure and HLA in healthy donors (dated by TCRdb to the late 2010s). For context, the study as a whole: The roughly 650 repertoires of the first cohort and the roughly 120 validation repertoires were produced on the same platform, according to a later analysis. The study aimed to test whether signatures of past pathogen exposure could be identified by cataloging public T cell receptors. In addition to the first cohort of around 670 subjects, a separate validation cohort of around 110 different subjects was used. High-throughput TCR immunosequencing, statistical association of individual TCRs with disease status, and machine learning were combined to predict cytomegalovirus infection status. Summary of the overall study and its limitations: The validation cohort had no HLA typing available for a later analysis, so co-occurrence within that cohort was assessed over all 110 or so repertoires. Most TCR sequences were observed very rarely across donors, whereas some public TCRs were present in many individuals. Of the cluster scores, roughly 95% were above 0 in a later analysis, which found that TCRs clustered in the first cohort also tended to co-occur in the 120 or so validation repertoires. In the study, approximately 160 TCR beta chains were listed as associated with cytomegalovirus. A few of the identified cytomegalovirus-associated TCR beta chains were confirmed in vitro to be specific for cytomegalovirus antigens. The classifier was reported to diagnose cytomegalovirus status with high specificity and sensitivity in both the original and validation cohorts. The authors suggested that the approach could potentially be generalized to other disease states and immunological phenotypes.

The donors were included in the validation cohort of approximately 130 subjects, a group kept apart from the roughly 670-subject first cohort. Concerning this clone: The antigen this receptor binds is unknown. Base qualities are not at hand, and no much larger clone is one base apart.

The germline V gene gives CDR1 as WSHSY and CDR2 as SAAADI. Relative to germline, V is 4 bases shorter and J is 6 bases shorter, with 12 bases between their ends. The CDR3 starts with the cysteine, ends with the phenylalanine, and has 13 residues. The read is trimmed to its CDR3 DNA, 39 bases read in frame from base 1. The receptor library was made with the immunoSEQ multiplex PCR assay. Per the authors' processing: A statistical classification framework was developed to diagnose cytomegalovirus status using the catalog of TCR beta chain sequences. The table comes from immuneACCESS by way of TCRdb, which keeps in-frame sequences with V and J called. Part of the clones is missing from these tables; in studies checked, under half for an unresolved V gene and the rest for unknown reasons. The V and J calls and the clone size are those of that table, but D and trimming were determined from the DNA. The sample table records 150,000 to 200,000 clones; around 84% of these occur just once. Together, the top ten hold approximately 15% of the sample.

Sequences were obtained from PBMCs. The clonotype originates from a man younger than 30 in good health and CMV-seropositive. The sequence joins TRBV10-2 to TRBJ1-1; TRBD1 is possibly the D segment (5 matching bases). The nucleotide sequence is TGCGCCAGCAGTGCCTCAGGGAAGGCTGAAGCTTTCTTT. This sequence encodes CASSASGKAEAFF.